The 24 T cell receptor beta chains given below trace back to one sample, sequenced in a study of tumor and adjacent non-tumor tissue in lung cancer. The template was RNA from unsorted bulk tissue. The library came from three nested PCR rounds adapted from ARM-PCR protocols. TCRdb re-called the multiplex PCR reads with MiXCR, one entry per CDR3 protein. The sample consists of about 93,000 distinct CDR3 sequences, about 70% of them appearing once. Sequencing was performed on lung tumor tissue. Receptors originate from a man in his sixties with non-small cell lung cancer.

On this clonotype itself: A single base separates this from a much larger clone, so it may be a read error. The chain couples TRBV21-1 to TRBJ1-2; whether TRBD1, the table's D call, matches the DNA was not checked. TRBV21-1 is a pseudogene locus. This CDR3 contains 14 residues. The CDR3 DNA follows: TGTGCCAGCAGCCCCAGGGGCTGGGGCTATGGCTACACCTTC. Translated: CASSPRGWGYGYTF.

This clonotype was recorded a few times. This sequence may be a read error, since a much larger clone differs from it by one base. The J gene is TRBJ2-7, the V gene TRBV12-3 or TRBV12-4, with TRBD2 matching 9 bases. CDR3 length equals 15 residues. Losses at the gene ends were 2 bases for V and 5 bases for J; bases not matched to a gene: 7. This CDR3 is CASSLNAGGKHEQYF. The CDR3 DNA reads TGTGCCAGCAGTTTAAATGCGGGGGGGAAACACGAGCAGTACTTC.

This clonotype is medium-sized within its sample. This chain joins TRBV6-5 and TRBJ2-5, with a possible D match to TRBD1 (6 bases). This CDR3 is 14 amino acids long. The germline V and J ends were trimmed by 5 bases and 2 bases, with 12 bases remaining between them. Germline V gene lookup returns CDR1 MNHEY and CDR2 SVGAGI. The CDR3 DNA follows: TGTGCCAGCAGTACCAGCACAGGGCAAGAGACCCAGTACTTC. As protein: CASSTSTGQETQYF.

About this clonotype itself: A junction boundary mismatches the germline segment, possibly from a read error. The chain uses TRBV29-1 and TRBJ2-7; D is ambiguous. Per germline, CDR1 SQVTM and CDR2 ANQGSEA. CDR3 length equals 12 residues. The CDR3 DNA reads as TGCAGTGTTGCTACAGAGCCCTACGAGCAGTGTTTC. This encodes CSVATEPYEQCF.

This clonotype was recorded once. Here the CDR3 reads CASSRVSAGVPETQYF. The CDR3 DNA follows: TGCGCCAGCAGCCGAGTCTCCGCGGGAGTGCCAGAGACCCAGTACTTC. The rearrangement links TRBV4-3 to TRBJ2-5; 7 bases agree with TRBD2. Germline V gives CDR1 LGHNA, CDR2 YSLEER. V was clipped by 4 bases and J by 4 bases; unmatched bases: 12. The CDR3 extends over 16 amino acids.

On this clonotype itself: One junction end disagrees with the germline gene, perhaps due to a read error. The genes are TRBV5-6 and TRBJ1-1, with unresolved D. The CDR3 extends over 16 amino acids. Per the germline V gene, CDR1 is SGHDT and CDR2 is YYEEEE. In DNA form, the CDR3 reads TGTGTCAGCAGTCGAACTGATCCGCACCTGGGCACTGAAGCTTTCTTT. It is translated as CVSSRTDPHLGTEAFF.

As for this clonotype: A much larger clone lies one base from this, so it may be a read error. As DNA, the CDR3 is TGCAGTGCTGTAGGTCAGGGCTACGGGGAGCAGTACTTC. Amino acids: CSAVGQGYGEQYF. V usage is TRBV20-1 and J usage is TRBJ2-7; TRBD1 is a possible D gene (5 bases). Deletions cut 5 bases from V and 7 bases from J, with 18 bases between. Germline V lookup: CDR1 DFQATT, CDR2 SNEGSKA (reference sequence). CDR3 size: 13 residues.

Details on this clonotype: An end of the junction does not agree with germline; a read error may underlie this. The chain uses TRBV6-5 and TRBJ1-2, with D perhaps matching TRBD1 (5 bases). Germline assignment: CDR1 MNHEY and CDR2 SVGAGI. The CDR3 covers 13 residues. Here the CDR3 reads CASRTRATNGYTF. The CDR3 DNA reads as TGTGCCAGCAGGACCAGGGCTACGAATGGTTACACCTTC.

A word on this clonotype: Since a much larger clone is just one base distant, this may be a read error. The chain has TRBV20-1 and TRBJ2-3; D is unresolved. CDR3 size: 12 residues. Per germline, CDR1 DFQATT and CDR2 SNEGSKA (reference sequence). V lost 0 bases to trimming and J lost 4 bases, with 5 bases between them. The CDR3 loop is CSARDQPDTQYF. DNA of the CDR3: TGCAGTGCTAGAGATCAGCCAGATACGCAGTATTTT.

This rearrangement joins TRBV6-1 to TRBJ1-5, with 12 bases that match TRBD1. Germline V gene data show CDR1 as MNHNS and CDR2 as SASEGT. CDR3 length equals 15 residues. Germline trimming cut 10 bases from V and 6 bases from J; bases unmatched to any gene: 10. The CDR3, as DNA: TGTGCCAACAAGGGGGACAGGGGGCATTGTCAGCCCCAGCATTTT. It specifies CANKGDRGHCQPQHF.

This clonotype was observed a single time. A single base separates this from a much larger clone, so it may be a read error. The chain couples TRBV6-4 to TRBJ2-2; 8 bases are a match to TRBD1. Germline lookup yields CDR1 MRHNA and CDR2 SNTAGT. CDR3 length: 14 amino acids. The CDR3 nucleotides are TGTGCCAGCAGTGAACAGGGGGACACCGGGGAGCTGTGTTTT. Translation gives CASSEQGDTGELCF.

The chain is built from TRBV20-1 and TRBJ2-4, with D possibly TRBD2 on 5 matching bases. CDR1 DFQATT and CDR2 SNEGSKA come from the germline V gene (reference sequence). Deletions cut 3 bases from V and 8 bases from J, with 11 bases between. This CDR3 spans 12 amino acids. The DNA of the CDR3 is TGCAGTGCTAGGGCCGGGATCGACATTCAGTACTTC. Its translation: CSARAGIDIQYF.

Note on this clonotype: One junction end disagrees with the germline gene, perhaps due to a read error. The V gene is TRBV20-1, the J gene TRBJ2-2; TRBD1 might be the D (5 bases). Germline V gene sequence: CDR1 DFQATT, CDR2 SNEGSKA (reference sequence). This CDR3 is built from 14 residues. The chain's CDR3 is CSARKLRHSSGLFF. DNA of the CDR3: TGCAGTGCTAGAAAGCTGAGACACTCCTCAGGGCTGTTCTTT.

About this clonotype itself: A read error may produce the germline difference seen at one junction end. The V and J genes are TRBV12-3 or TRBV12-4 and TRBJ2-6, with 7 bases fitting TRBD2. CDR3 size: 15 residues. The CDR3 spells CTSSRGDPGANVLTF. Here the CDR3 DNA reads TGTACCAGCAGTCGGGGGGACCCTGGGGCCAACGTCCTGACTTTC.

In the case of this clonotype: The junction departs from germline at one end; a sequencing error may be responsible. The gene calls are TRBV29-1 and TRBJ2-7; D remains unclear. From germline, CDR1 is SQVTM and CDR2 ANQGSEA. CDR3 size: 11 residues. The CDR3 spells CSVVYNYEQCF. The CDR3 coding sequence is TGCAGCGTTGTGTACAACTACGAGCAGTGCTTC.

The chain has TRBV12-3 or TRBV12-4 and TRBJ2-3, with TRBD2 identical over 8 bases. V trimming: 4 bases; J trimming: 1 base; junction bases outside the gene matches: 7. The CDR3 is 16 amino acids. CDR3 DNA: TGTGCCAGCAGTTCAACAGGACTAGCTGGCACAGATACGCAGTATTTT. Its translation is CASSSTGLAGTDTQYF.

The chain's CDR3 is CSARDLIGGPNSPLHF. CDR3 DNA sequence: TGCAGTGCTAGAGATCTAATCGGGGGTCCAAATTCACCCCTCCACTTT. V and J are TRBV20-1 and TRBJ1-6; tentative D call: TRBD1 (5 bases). This CDR3 comprises 16 residues. Trimming left V 0 bases short and J 7 bases short, with 16 bases between. Germline V gene data show CDR1 as DFQATT and CDR2 as SNEGSKA (reference sequence).

This clonotype was recorded a few times. The J gene is TRBJ2-3, the V gene TRBV19; D call uncertain. CDR1 LNHDA and CDR2 SQIVND come from the germline V gene (reference sequence). V was trimmed by 6 bases and J by 4 bases, leaving 17 bases between them. The CDR3 consists of 15 residues. CDR3: CASSIIWAVPDTQYF. CDR3 DNA: TGTGCCAGTAGCATAATTTGGGCAGTTCCAGATACGCAGTATTTT.

Notes on this clonotype: This may come from a read error, since a much larger clone is one base off. The chain has TRBV7-9 and TRBJ2-1, with 10 nucleotides matching TRBD2. The V gene's germline CDR1 is SEHNR and CDR2 FQNEAQ (reference sequence). CDR3 length equals 15 residues. The CDR3 reads CTSSRTSGLLGEQFF. The CDR3 bases are TGTACCAGCAGCCGGACTAGCGGCCTACTTGGTGAGCAGTTCTTC.

This clonotype has only a few counts. The chain joins TRBV11-2 to TRBJ2-7, with TRBD2 as a possible D gene (5 bases). V lost 0 bases and J lost 6, with 15 bases in between. This CDR3 has 15 amino acids. Germline V gives CDR1 SGHAT, CDR2 FQNNGV. CDR3 coding DNA: TGTGCCAGCAGCTTAGATCCTGGTAGCGTCGCCGAGCAGTACTTC. Translated: CASSLDPGSVAEQYF.

Concerning this clonotype: This may arise from a read error, as a much more abundant clone is one base away. The rearrangement links TRBV20-1 to TRBJ1-3; tentatively, D is TRBD1 (5 bases). Looked up from germline, CDR1 is DFQATT and CDR2 is SNEGSKA (reference sequence). CDR3 length: 13 residues. The CDR3 protein is CTARGTLADTIYF. Here the CDR3 DNA reads TGCACTGCGCGAGGGACGTTGGCGGACACCATATATTTT.

This clonotype was seen a handful of times. This chain uses TRBV5-1 with TRBJ2-3, with 8 nucleotides matching TRBD2. Trimming took 0 bases from V and 1 from J; bases not matched to a gene: 4. Per germline, CDR1 SGHRS and CDR2 YFSETQ. The CDR3 covers 16 residues. The chain's CDR3 is CASSLGTSRGTDTQYF. The CDR3 nucleotides are TGCGCCAGCAGCTTGGGGACTAGCAGGGGCACAGATACGCAGTATTTT.

Concerning this clonotype itself: The CDR3 does not end in the conserved phenylalanine or tryptophan, so this is likely a read error. V usage is TRBV29-1 and J usage is TRBJ2-1, with TRBD2 identical over 11 bases. The CDR3 covers 14 residues. Germline V gene sequence: CDR1 SQVTM, CDR2 ANQGSEA. DNA for the CDR3: TGTAGCGCTGGACTAGCGGGTTCCTACAATGAACAGTTCTCC. Translated: CSAGLAGSYNEQFS.

This clonotype occurred a few times. CDR3 residues: CASSVGAGNGELFF. As DNA, the CDR3 is TGTGCCAGCAGCGTAGGGGCGGGGAACGGGGAGCTGTTTTTT. The chain links TRBV9 to TRBJ2-2, with D maybe TRBD2 (6 bases). The germline V gene encodes CDR1 SGDLS and CDR2 YYNGEE. The V and J ends lost 0 bases and 7 bases respectively, with 10 bases between them. The CDR3 totals 14 residues.